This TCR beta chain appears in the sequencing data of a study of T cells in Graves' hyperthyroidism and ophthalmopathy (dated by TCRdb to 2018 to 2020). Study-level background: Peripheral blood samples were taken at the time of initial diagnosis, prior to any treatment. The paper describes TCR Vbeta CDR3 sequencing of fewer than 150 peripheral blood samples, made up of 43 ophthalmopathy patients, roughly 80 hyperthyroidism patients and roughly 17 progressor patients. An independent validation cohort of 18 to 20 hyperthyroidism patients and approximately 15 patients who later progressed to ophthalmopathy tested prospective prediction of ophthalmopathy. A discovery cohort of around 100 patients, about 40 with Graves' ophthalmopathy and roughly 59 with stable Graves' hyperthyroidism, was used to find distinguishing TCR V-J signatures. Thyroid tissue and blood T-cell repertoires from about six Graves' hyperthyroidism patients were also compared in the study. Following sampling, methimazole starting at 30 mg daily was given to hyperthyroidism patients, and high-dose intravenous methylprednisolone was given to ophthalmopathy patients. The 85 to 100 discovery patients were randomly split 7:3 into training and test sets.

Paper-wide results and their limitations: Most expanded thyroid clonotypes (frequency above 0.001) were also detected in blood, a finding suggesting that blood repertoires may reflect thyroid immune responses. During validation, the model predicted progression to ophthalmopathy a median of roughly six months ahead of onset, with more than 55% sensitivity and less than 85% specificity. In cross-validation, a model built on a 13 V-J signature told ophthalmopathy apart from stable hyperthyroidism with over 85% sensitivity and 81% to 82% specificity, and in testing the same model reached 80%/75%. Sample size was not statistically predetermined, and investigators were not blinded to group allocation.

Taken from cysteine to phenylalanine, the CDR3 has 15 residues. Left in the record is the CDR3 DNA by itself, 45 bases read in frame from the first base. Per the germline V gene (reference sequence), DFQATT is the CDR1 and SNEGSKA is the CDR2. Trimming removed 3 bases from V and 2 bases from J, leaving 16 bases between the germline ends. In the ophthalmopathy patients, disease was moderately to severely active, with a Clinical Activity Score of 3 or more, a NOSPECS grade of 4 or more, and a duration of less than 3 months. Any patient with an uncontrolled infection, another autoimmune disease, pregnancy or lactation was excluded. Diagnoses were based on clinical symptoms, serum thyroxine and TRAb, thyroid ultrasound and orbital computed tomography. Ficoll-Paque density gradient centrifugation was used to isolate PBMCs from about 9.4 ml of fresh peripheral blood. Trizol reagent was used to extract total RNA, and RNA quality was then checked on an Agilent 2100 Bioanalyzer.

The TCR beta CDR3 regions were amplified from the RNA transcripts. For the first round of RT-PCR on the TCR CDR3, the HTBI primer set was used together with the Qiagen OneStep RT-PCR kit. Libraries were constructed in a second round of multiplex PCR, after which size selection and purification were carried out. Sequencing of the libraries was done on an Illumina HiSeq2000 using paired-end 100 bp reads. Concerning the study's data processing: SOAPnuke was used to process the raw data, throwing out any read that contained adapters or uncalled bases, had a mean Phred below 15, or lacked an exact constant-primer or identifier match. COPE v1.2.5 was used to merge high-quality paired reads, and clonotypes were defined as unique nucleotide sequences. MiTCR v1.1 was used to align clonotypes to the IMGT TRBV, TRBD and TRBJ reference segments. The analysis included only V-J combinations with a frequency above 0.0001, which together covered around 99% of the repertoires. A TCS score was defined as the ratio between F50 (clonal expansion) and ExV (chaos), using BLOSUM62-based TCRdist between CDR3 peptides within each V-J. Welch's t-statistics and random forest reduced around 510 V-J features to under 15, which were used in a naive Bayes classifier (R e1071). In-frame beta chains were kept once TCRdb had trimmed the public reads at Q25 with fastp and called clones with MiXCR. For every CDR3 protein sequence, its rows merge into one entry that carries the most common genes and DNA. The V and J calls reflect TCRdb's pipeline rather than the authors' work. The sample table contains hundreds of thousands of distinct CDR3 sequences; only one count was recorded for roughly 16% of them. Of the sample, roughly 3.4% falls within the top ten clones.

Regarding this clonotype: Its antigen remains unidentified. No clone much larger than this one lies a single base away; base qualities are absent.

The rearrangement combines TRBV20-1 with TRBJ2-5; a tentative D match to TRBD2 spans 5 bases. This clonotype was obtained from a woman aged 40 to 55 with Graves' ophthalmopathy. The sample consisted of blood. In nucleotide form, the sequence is TGCAGTGCTAGCTGGCCTAGCCCACCACAAGAGACCCAGTACTTC. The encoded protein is CSASWPSPPQETQYF.